The 20 T cell receptor beta chains in this list originate from one sample, sequenced in a study of CD8+ T cells in alopecia areata. Treatment reported: oral pan-JAK inhibitor, 5-10 mg twice daily. As the sequencing template, cDNA was produced by extracting RNA and reverse transcribing it. Some clones are missing from TCRdb's copy, which holds only in-frame ones; the method was immunoSEQ multiplex PCR. The sample lists approximately 300,000 clones; 58% were seen once. Material: CD4+ T cells sorted from blood, obtained at week 24, from a patient treated with tofacitinib. The receptors were gathered from a human donor with alopecia areata.

The rearrangement joins TRBV28 to TRBJ2-7; 10 bases fit TRBD1. Germline values: CDR1 MDHEN, CDR2 SYDVKM. The V segment lost 10 bases and the J segment 7 bases; nucleotides outside the gene matches: 10. This CDR3 comprises 13 residues. In nucleotides, the CDR3 is TGTGCCACCCGGAGACAGGGGGCGCGAGAGCAGTACTTC. It yields the protein CATRRQGAREQYF.

The J gene is TRBJ2-3, the V gene TRBV6-4, with D hard to call. Germline CDR1 and CDR2: MRHNA and SNTAGT. The CDR3 covers 12 residues. The germline V and J ends were trimmed by 4 bases and 4 bases, with 6 bases remaining between them. In DNA form, the CDR3 reads TGTGCCAGCAGTGCCCTCTCAGATACGCAGTATTTT. Protein product: CASSALSDTQYF.

The rearrangement links TRBV5-1 to TRBJ2-5, with 7 bases matching TRBD1. Germline V gives CDR1 SGHRS, CDR2 YFSETQ. The CDR3 spans 14 residues. V lost 6 bases, J lost 1 base, and 6 bases stayed unmatched. This CDR3 reads CASKVGTAQETQYF. The CDR3 DNA sequence: TGCGCCAGCAAAGTCGGGACAGCCCAAGAGACCCAGTACTTC.

The rearrangement links TRBV9 to TRBJ2-3, with 7 bases fitting TRBD2. The CDR3 covers 16 residues. Trimming cost V 4 bases and J 4 bases; bases outside gene matches: 12. Germline CDR1 SGDLS, CDR2 YYNGEE. The CDR3 nucleotides are TGTGCCAGCAGCCCCCTTGATTCGGGGGGATCAGATACGCAGTATTTT. Translated, it gives CASSPLDSGGSDTQYF.

The chain is built from TRBV6-1 and TRBJ2-4; the D call may be TRBD1 or TRBD2 (6 bases each). CDR3 length: 14 amino acids. CDR1 and CDR2 (germline): MNHNS, SASEGT. Between the trimmed V and J ends, which lost 10 bases and 6 bases, there was a span of 19 bases. CDR3 nucleotides: TGTGCCACCGCGGGACAAACCAATGCAAACATTCAGTACTTC. Its protein is CATAGQTNANIQYF.

The chain links TRBV18 to TRBJ1-1; no reliable D call. V was clipped by 2 bases and J by 10 bases, with 14 bases between them. CDR3 length: 13 residues. Germline CDR1 is KGHSH and CDR2 is LQKENI. This CDR3 is CASSPIVGFGAFF. CDR3 DNA: TGTGCCAGCTCACCAATAGTAGGGTTTGGAGCTTTCTTT.

This clone was seen more than once but under ten times. The chain combines TRBV18 with TRBJ1-2, with 7 bases matching TRBD1. Germline V CDR1 and CDR2: KGHSH, LQKENI. The CDR3 is 13 residues long. Trimming cost V 6 bases and J 4 bases; bases outside gene matches: 5. The CDR3 DNA is TGTGCCAGCTCGCCCGGACAGGTCTATGGCTACACCTTC. It codes for CASSPGQVYGYTF.

The V and J genes are TRBV30 and TRBJ1-2; D remains unclear. The CDR3 contains 13 residues. Germline loops: CDR1 GTSNPN, CDR2 SVGIG (reference sequence). With 8 bases removed from V and 4 bases from J, the gap between germline ends came to 17 bases. The CDR3 DNA reads as TGTGCCCAACTTCTCAAGGGCGGCTATGGCTACACCTTC. The encoded protein is CAQLLKGGYGYTF.

V and J are TRBV7-8 and TRBJ1-3; D is unresolved. The length of the CDR3 is 16 residues. Trimming pared 1 base from V and 0 bases from J, leaving 10 bases between. CDR1 SGHVS and CDR2 FQNEAQ come from the germline V gene. This chain's CDR3 is CASSLVRTASGNTIYF. For the CDR3, the DNA is TGTGCCAGCAGCTTAGTAAGGACGGCCTCTGGAAACACCATATATTTT.

This sequence joins TRBV27 and TRBJ1-6, with a weak D call TRBD1 (6 bases). Germline CDR1 and CDR2: MNHEY and SMNVEV (reference sequence). The CDR3 is made up of 15 amino acids. With 2 bases removed from V and 14 bases from J, the gap between germline ends came to 19 bases. CDR3: CASSLKPGTGGTLHF. The DNA of the CDR3 is TGTGCCAGCAGTTTAAAACCAGGGACTGGGGGCACCCTCCACTTT.

This clone was counted a few times. DNA for the CDR3: TGTGCCAGCGGCCGGACAGGGACGGCGACAGATACGCAGTATTTT. This translates into CASGRTGTATDTQYF. J is TRBJ2-3 and V is TRBV6-5, with 8 bases identical to TRBD1. The CDR3 totals 15 residues. V dropped 8 bases and J dropped 3; count of bases not matched to a gene: 10. Germline assignment: CDR1 MNHEY and CDR2 SVGAGI.

The chain carries TRBV29-1 and TRBJ2-1, with a weak D call TRBD1 (6 bases). Germline-derived CDR1 and CDR2 are SQVTM and ANQGSEA. The germline V and J ends were trimmed by 0 bases and 9 bases, with 12 bases remaining between them. CDR3 size: 13 residues. CDR3 nucleotides: TGCAGCGTTGAAGAGAACAGGGACGGTGAGCAGTTCTTC. As protein: CSVEENRDGEQFF.

In its sample, this clone was seen a few times. The chain combines TRBV20-1 with TRBJ2-1; D ambiguous. This CDR3 region has 11 residues. V dropped 0 bases and J dropped 9 bases, with 6 bases sitting between them. The germline CDR1 and CDR2 sequences are DFQATT and SNEGSKA (reference sequence). The CDR3 sequence: CSARDRGEQFF. The CDR3 DNA sequence: TGCAGTGCTAGAGATCGCGGTGAGCAGTTCTTC.

This chain joins TRBV15 and TRBJ1-5, with D possibly matching TRBD1 (5 bases). With 1 base removed from V and 6 bases from J, the gap between germline ends came to 10 bases. Germline-derived CDR1 and CDR2 are LNHNV and YYDKDF (reference sequence). This CDR3 spans 14 amino acids. In DNA, the CDR3 is TGTGCCACCAGCAGAGCCCAGGGATTTCAGCCCCAGCATTTT. It codes for CATSRAQGFQPQHF.

This rearrangement joins TRBV7-2 to TRBJ1-1, with D perhaps matching TRBD1 (5 bases). V lost 4 bases and J lost 3, with 9 bases in between. Per the germline V gene, CDR1 is SGHTA and CDR2 is FQGNSA. The CDR3 is 13 residues long. CDR3 protein: CASSSGRDTEAFF. In nucleotides, the CDR3 is TGTGCCAGCAGCTCGGGACGGGACACTGAAGCTTTCTTT.

This clone came up once. The rearrangement uses TRBV30 and TRBJ2-4, with D tentatively TRBD1 or TRBD2 (5 bases each). This CDR3 comprises 12 residues. The V gene's germline CDR1 is GTSNPN and CDR2 SVGIG (reference sequence). Trimming removed 0 bases from V and 7 bases from J, with 7 bases in between. The CDR3 sequence: CAWSVGANIQYF. In DNA form, the CDR3 reads TGTGCCTGGAGTGTCGGGGCCAACATTCAGTACTTC.

This clone was counted many times. This chain uses TRBV11-2 with TRBJ2-2; D unresolved. The V end was cut by 5 bases, the J end by 5 bases, with 15 bases between. There are 15 residues in the CDR3. Germline V gives CDR1 SGHAT, CDR2 FQNNGV. CDR3 bases: TGTGCCAGCAGCCGTGTACGGGTCTCTACCGGGGAGCTGTTTTTT. It translates to CASSRVRVSTGELFF.

The chain couples TRBV7-3 to TRBJ2-2; no firm D call. Trimming took 5 bases from V and 8 from J, leaving 9 bases between them. Germline V gene lookup returns CDR1 SGHTA and CDR2 FQGTGA. There are 12 residues in the CDR3. The CDR3 is CASSTLLGELFF. CDR3 in DNA: TGTGCCAGCAGCACCCTTCTTGGGGAGCTGTTTTTT.

The gene calls are TRBV14 and TRBJ1-6; D is unclear. The V end lost 1 base, the J end lost 15 bases, and 13 bases lay between the germline ends. Germline CDR1 and CDR2: SGHDN and FVKESK. This CDR3 has 13 amino acids. CDR3 nucleotide sequence: TGTGCCAGCAGCCAAGGAATGGGGATACACCTCCACTTT. Residues: CASSQGMGIHLHF.

CDR3 bases: TGTGCCAGCAGTGAATCACTCCCTACCTACGAGCAGTACTTC. This encodes CASSESLPTYEQYF. The V and J genes are TRBV25-1 and TRBJ2-7; D is unresolved. Germline-derived CDR1 and CDR2 are MGHDK and SYGVNS. Trimming stripped 1 base from V and 2 bases from J, with 9 bases between. The CDR3 is 14 amino acids.